Below are 27 T cell receptor beta chains sequenced from a single sample in a study of early T cells in non-severe SARS-CoV-2 infection. MiXCR, run by TCRdb on the 5' RACE reads, gives a single entry per CDR3 protein. The table lists 98,000 or so distinct CDR3 sequences, 9.5% to 12% of them singletons. The sequencing sample was made of whole blood. These receptors were obtained from an adult who was a healthcare worker with PCR-confirmed SARS-CoV-2 infection or an uninfected control (not recorded which).

The chain recombines TRBV2 with TRBJ2-3; weak D call: TRBD1 (5 bases). V was trimmed by 2 bases and J by 4 bases, leaving 13 bases between them. CDR3 size: 15 residues. CDR1 is SNHLY and CDR2 is FYNNEI in the germline V gene. The CDR3 spells CASSEQAVGPDTQYF. In nucleotides, the CDR3 is TGTGCCAGCAGTGAACAGGCCGTGGGGCCAGATACGCAGTATTTT. The complete variable domain, with remaining parts taken from reference TRBV2 and TRBJ2-3, reads EPEVTQTPSHQVTQMGQEVILRCVPISNHLYFYWYRQILGQKVEFLVSFYNNEISEKSEIFDDQFSVERPDGSNFTLKIRSTKLEDSAMYFCASSEQAVGPDTQYFGPGTRLTVL.

The chain is built from TRBV20-1 and TRBJ1-2; no clear D. The V gene's germline CDR1 is DFQATT and CDR2 SNEGSKA (reference sequence). Trimming took off 5 bases at V and 0 bases at J, with 16 bases between the two ends. This CDR3 comprises 15 residues. CDR3 loop: CSARLSSGPNYGYTF. In DNA form, the CDR3 reads TGCAGTGCTCGCCTCAGTAGCGGCCCTAACTATGGCTACACCTTC.

Comments on this clonotype: The junction shows a germline mismatch at one end, possibly a read error. This chain connects TRBV7-3 to TRBJ2-2; weak D call: TRBD1 (6 bases). The CDR3 sequence is 16 residues long. Germline lookup yields CDR1 SGHTA and CDR2 FQGTGA. In nucleotides, the CDR3 is TGTGTCAGCAGCTTATCGGCAGGGGCGAACACCGGGGAGCTGTTTTTT. Translation: CVSSLSAGANTGELFF.

This clonotype was seen more than once but under ten times. V usage is TRBV5-1 and J usage is TRBJ2-1; 9 bases are shared with TRBD1. J gave up 9 bases and V 4 bases, and 20 bases lay outside the gene matches. The germline V gene encodes CDR1 SGHRS and CDR2 YFSETQ. The CDR3 sequence is 18 residues long. This CDR3 is CASSIPSSGTGIRSEQFF. The CDR3 bases are TGCGCCAGCAGCATCCCGTCGTCCGGGACAGGGATCCGGAGTGAGCAGTTCTTC.

This clonotype was seen only a few times. Here the CDR3 DNA reads TGCGCCAGCAGCCAAATCACAGGGAACGAGCAGTACTTC. Its protein product is CASSQITGNEQYF. This chain joins TRBV4-1 and TRBJ2-7; D perhaps matches TRBD1 (6 bases). Germline-derived CDR1 and CDR2 are MGHRA and YSYEKL. The CDR3 loop spans 13 amino acids. Trimming took 2 bases from V and 5 from J, leaving 10 bases between them.

The chain uses TRBV7-3 and TRBJ1-1, with no clear D. Germline V gene data show CDR1 as SGHTA and CDR2 as FQGTGA. Trimming left V 5 bases short and J 1 base short, with 8 bases between. The CDR3 spans 13 residues. The CDR3 DNA reads TGTGCCAGCAGCCCCGGACGGAACACTGAAGCTTTCTTT. Residues: CASSPGRNTEAFF.

This clonotype was seen at least ten times. V and J are TRBV24-1 and TRBJ2-5, with 9 bases aligning to TRBD1. Germline CDR1 and CDR2: KGHDR and SFDVKD. The CDR3 has 15 amino acids. V lost 4 bases and J lost 2; bases outside the gene matches: 4. CDR3 sequence: CATSDPGTGQETQYF. The CDR3 DNA follows: TGTGCCACCAGTGACCCGGGGACAGGGCAAGAGACCCAGTACTTC.

The sample holds a few counts of this clonotype. This chain joins TRBV18 and TRBJ1-5; no firm D call. CDR1 is KGHSH and CDR2 is LQKENI in the germline V gene. V lost 3 bases, J lost 7 bases, and 10 bases lay in between. This CDR3 contains 13 residues. CDR3 amino acids: CASSPVLGQPQHF. Written as DNA, the CDR3 is TGTGCCAGCTCACCTGTCCTGGGGCAGCCCCAGCATTTT.

This clonotype was observed a few times. J is TRBJ2-3 and V is TRBV7-9; the match to TRBD2 covers 10 bases. Germline CDR1 is SEHNR and CDR2 is FQNEAQ (reference sequence). CDR3 size: 17 residues. The junction had 9 bases not matched to a gene; V was cut back by 5 bases and J by 1 base. The CDR3 sequence: CASSAGLAVRGTDTQYF. CDR3 coding DNA: TGTGCCAGCAGCGCCGGACTAGCGGTTAGAGGCACAGATACGCAGTATTTT.

The chain is built from TRBV30 and TRBJ1-4, with D possibly being TRBD1 (5 bases). CDR1 is GTSNPN, CDR2 SVGIG, per germline (reference sequence). The CDR3 runs to 14 residues. The V end was cut by 3 bases, the J end by 7 bases, with 15 bases between. Written as DNA, the CDR3 is TGTGCCTGGAGGAAAAAGGGGCCCCCTGAAAAACTGTTTTTT. Its translation: CAWRKKGPPEKLFF.

The gene calls are TRBV28 and TRBJ1-3; 7 bases are a match to TRBD1. Germline V gene sequence: CDR1 MDHEN, CDR2 SYDVKM. The CDR3 totals 17 residues. The junction had 10 bases not matched to a gene; V was cut back by 5 bases and J by 0 bases. The DNA of the CDR3 is TGTGCCAGCAGTGCACACAGGGGCGCGAACTCTGGAAACACCATATATTTT. It specifies CASSAHRGANSGNTIYF.

The J gene is TRBJ2-7, the V gene TRBV12-3 or TRBV12-4, with TRBD1 matching 7 bases. V shed 5 bases, J shed 5 bases, and the junction held 3 bases outside the gene matches. This CDR3 is built from 12 residues. CDR3 in amino acids: CASSDRDHEQYF. The DNA for the CDR3 is TGTGCCAGCAGTGACAGGGACCACGAGCAGTACTTC.

This clonotype was seen a handful of times. The CDR3 sequence: CASSLALIRDREAFF. The CDR3 region has the DNA TGTGCCAGCAGCTTAGCCCTTATCCGGGACAGGGAAGCTTTCTTT. The rearrangement uses TRBV7-8 and TRBJ1-1, with 8 bases identical to TRBD1. CDR3 length: 15 residues. The germline V gene encodes CDR1 SGHVS and CDR2 FQNEAQ. Germline trimming cut 0 bases from V and 8 bases from J; bases unmatched to any gene: 8.

This clonotype was seen ten or more times. The CDR3 loop reads CASSFPNTEAFF. The CDR3 DNA is TGTGCCAGCAGTTTCCCGAACACTGAAGCTTTCTTT. The V and J genes are TRBV12-3 or TRBV12-4 and TRBJ1-1; D uncertain. Between the trimmed V and J ends, which lost 3 bases and 1 base, there was a span of 3 bases. This CDR3 spans 12 amino acids.

This clonotype was found a few times. This chain connects TRBV18 to TRBJ2-1, with 7 bases that match TRBD1. Trimming cost V 4 bases and J 2 bases; bases outside gene matches: 5. The CDR3 has 15 amino acids. Germline CDR1 KGHSH, CDR2 LQKENI. The CDR3 loop is CASSRDRSTYNEQFF. The CDR3 nucleotides are TGTGCCAGCTCACGGGACAGATCAACCTACAATGAGCAGTTCTTC.

V and J are TRBV6-5 and TRBJ2-2; D is possibly TRBD1 (6 bases). Trimming stripped 6 bases from V and 4 bases from J, with 12 bases between. The germline CDR1 and CDR2 sequences are MNHEY and SVGAGI. The CDR3 spans 14 residues. The DNA for the CDR3 is TGTGCCAGCAGCCGTCGACAGGCCACCGGGGAGCTGTTTTTT. Its translation is CASSRRQATGELFF.

This clonotype was observed a few times. The chain couples TRBV11-3 to TRBJ2-1, with 10 positions matching TRBD2. Germline CDR1 SGHNT, CDR2 YENEEA. The CDR3 has 14 residues. V shed 4 bases and J 5 bases; nucleotides not matched to a gene: 2. The chain's CDR3 is CASSSGLANNEQFF. CDR3 nucleotides: TGTGCCAGCAGCTCGGGACTAGCGAACAATGAGCAGTTCTTC.

This clonotype appeared many times. The chain is built from TRBV18 and TRBJ1-1; no firm D call. Trimming pared 2 bases from V and 0 bases from J, leaving 16 bases between. Germline V gene sequence: CDR1 KGHSH, CDR2 LQKENI. The CDR3 runs to 17 residues. Here the CDR3 DNA reads TGTGCCAGCTCACCATTCAATCAGTTCGATATGAACACTGAAGCTTTCTTT. Protein product: CASSPFNQFDMNTEAFF.

The chain recombines TRBV15 with TRBJ1-1, with 8 bases matching TRBD1. Germline loops: CDR1 LNHNV, CDR2 YYDKDF (reference sequence). The CDR3 runs 14 residues. After removal of 2 bases from V and 7 bases from J, the junction contained 6 bases not matched to a gene. This chain's CDR3 is CATSRLGQGGEAFF. As DNA, the CDR3 is TGTGCCACCAGCAGACTCGGACAGGGCGGTGAAGCTTTCTTT.

This clonotype was observed at least ten times. The chain links TRBV27 to TRBJ2-1; 7 bases are shared with TRBD1. V was pared by 7 bases and J by 4 bases, with 4 bases of the junction left unmatched. The CDR3 has 13 residues. Germline V gene lookup returns CDR1 MNHEY and CDR2 SMNVEV (reference sequence). The CDR3, as DNA: TGTGCCAGCAAGGGACAGCCGTACAATGAGCAGTTCTTC. The encoded protein is CASKGQPYNEQFF.

In its sample, this clonotype was seen a few times. The chain employs TRBV12-3 or TRBV12-4 and TRBJ2-4; 7 nucleotides agree with TRBD1. Trimming took 6 bases from V and 15 from J; bases not matched to a gene: 11. The CDR3 is made up of 12 amino acids. CDR3 in amino acids: CASSRDSVRTYF. For the CDR3, the DNA is TGTGCCAGCAGCCGGGACAGTGTTAGGACGTACTTC.

The chain couples TRBV5-4 to TRBJ1-6; D possibly corresponds to TRBD1 (6 bases). Per germline, CDR1 SGHNT and CDR2 YYREEE (reference sequence). The CDR3 totals 16 residues. V lost 1 base and J 10 bases, leaving 18 bases between the germline ends. CDR3 DNA sequence: TGTGCCAGCAGCTTGCCTCAACAGGGAAGGGACTCACCCCTCCACTTT. Translating gives CASSLPQQGRDSPLHF. The variable domain in full, completed from reference TRBV5-4 and TRBJ1-6, reads ETGVTQSPTHLIKTRGQQVTLRCSSQSGHNTVSWYQQALGQGPQFIFQYYREEENGRGNFPPRFSGLQFPNYSSELNVNALELDDSALYLCASSLPQQGRDSPLHFGNGTRLTVT.

Many counts were recorded for this clonotype. The gene calls are TRBV30 and TRBJ2-5; 7 positions agree with TRBD2. Germline V lookup: CDR1 GTSNPN, CDR2 SVGIG (reference sequence). There are 15 residues in the CDR3. J was trimmed by 3 bases and V by 3 bases; bases with no gene match: 10. The CDR3 DNA reads as TGTGCCTGGAGGAGCCGTAGACTAGCAGAAGAGACCCAGTACTTC. The encoded protein is CAWRSRRLAEETQYF.

V gene TRBV27 combines with J gene TRBJ1-2; a possible D gene is TRBD1 (5 bases). Per germline, CDR1 MNHEY and CDR2 SMNVEV (reference sequence). This CDR3 comprises 14 residues. Between the trimmed V and J ends, which lost 2 bases and 4 bases, there was a span of 11 bases. DNA of the CDR3: TGTGCCAGCAGTTTACGGGGGGAACGCTATGGCTACACCTTC. The encoded protein is CASSLRGERYGYTF.

In this sample, this clonotype turned up many times. The rearrangement uses TRBV12-3 or TRBV12-4 and TRBJ2-3; D not resolved. The CDR3 consists of 16 residues. Between the trimmed V and J ends, which lost 3 bases and 2 bases, there was a span of 15 bases. The CDR3 reads CASSFETAFHTDTQYF. The CDR3 coding sequence is TGTGCCAGCAGTTTTGAGACGGCCTTTCACACAGATACGCAGTATTTT.

This clonotype was counted ten times or more. The chain carries TRBV6-6 and TRBJ2-5; D gene uncertain. Looked up from germline, CDR1 is MNHNY and CDR2 is SVGAGI (reference sequence). CDR3 length equals 11 residues. Deletions cut 2 bases from V and 6 bases from J, with 4 bases between. The CDR3 loop is CASSYPKTQYF. In DNA form, the CDR3 reads TGTGCCAGCAGTTACCCGAAGACCCAGTACTTC.

This clonotype was counted a few times. The CDR3 here is CAIKTSGPTDTQYF. DNA of the CDR3: TGTGCCATCAAGACTAGCGGCCCAACAGATACGCAGTATTTT. The chain uses TRBV27 and TRBJ2-3; 9 positions match TRBD2. V lost 10 bases and J lost 3; bases outside the gene matches: 8. The CDR3 totals 14 residues. Germline assignment: CDR1 MNHEY and CDR2 SMNVEV (reference sequence).